These 15 T cell receptor beta chains were all obtained from the same sample, sequenced in a study of shared clonotypes between healthy human individuals. Data came from immunoSEQ multiplex PCR; TCRdb stores just in-frame clones and leaves some out. In the table there are around 2,000,000 clones, about 93% of which are singletons. Naive CD8 isolation took CD45RO-negative cells positively selected for CCR7 and excluded terminally differentiated effector memory CD45RA+ cells. Input material: naive CD8+ T cells from PBMCs. These receptors were taken from a man between 18 and 29 years old in good health. Some clones in this sample may be carry-over from other donors' samples.

This clone was found a few times. The same CDR3 also results from other DNA sequences found in this sample. V gene TRBV19 combines with J gene TRBJ1-1; D is undetermined. The CDR3 is 12 residues long. Germline CDR1 is LNHDA and CDR2 is SQIVND (reference sequence). The V end lost 0 bases, the J end lost 2 bases, and 1 base lay between the germline ends. The CDR3 spells CASSIENTEAFF. CDR3 DNA: TGTGCCAGTAGTATAGAAAACACTGAAGCTTTCTTT.

The rearrangement joins TRBV28 to TRBJ2-1; D gene ambiguous. The CDR3 is 13 amino acids. Between the trimmed V and J ends, which lost 6 bases and 4 bases, there was a span of 10 bases. CDR1 and CDR2 from the germline V gene are MDHEN and SYDVKM. CDR3 DNA sequence: TGTGCCAGCAGCTACTTCAAATACAATGAGCAGTTCTTC. Amino acid sequence: CASSYFKYNEQFF.

This clone was seen a few times. The chain joins TRBV29-1 to TRBJ1-1; the D is unclear. Trimming shortened V by 5 bases and J by 1 base, and 8 bases separated the two germline ends. The CDR3 is 12 residues long. CDR1 SQVTM and CDR2 ANQGSEA come from the germline V gene. In DNA form, the CDR3 reads TGCAGCGTTCTACAGCCGAACACTGAAGCTTTCTTT. Encoded protein: CSVLQPNTEAFF.

The chain links TRBV9 to TRBJ2-1; maybe TRBD2 (6 bases). The CDR3 spans 14 residues. The germline V and J ends were trimmed by 0 bases and 9 bases, with 13 bases remaining between them. The germline V gene has CDR1 SGDLS and CDR2 YYNGEE. The CDR3 nucleotides are TGTGCCAGCAGCGTAGGATACGGAGGGATTGAGCAGTTCTTC. This encodes CASSVGYGGIEQFF.

This rearrangement joins TRBV6-5 to TRBJ2-3; no definite D call. Germline CDR1 reads MNHEY; CDR2 reads SVGAGI. V was trimmed by 5 bases and J by 0 bases, leaving 6 bases between them. This CDR3 is built from 13 residues. For the CDR3, the DNA is TGTGCCAGCAGTATTGCTAGCACAGATACGCAGTATTTT. It translates to CASSIASTDTQYF.

CDR3 in amino acids: CASSLGGFGNTIYF. DNA for the CDR3: TGTGCCAGCAGTTTGGGGGGGTTCGGAAACACCATATATTTT. The chain uses TRBV28 and TRBJ1-3; tentative D call: TRBD1 (5 bases). The germline V gene encodes CDR1 MDHEN and CDR2 SYDVKM. The V and J ends lost 3 bases and 4 bases respectively, with 10 bases between them. This CDR3 is 14 amino acids long.

The V and J genes are TRBV7-6 and TRBJ2-3; TRBD1 aligns across 7 bases. Germline loops: CDR1 SGHVS, CDR2 FNYEAQ. With 4 bases clipped from V and 2 bases from J, the junction kept 9 bases outside the gene matches. The length of the CDR3 is 16 residues. CDR3: CASSSRRQGHTDTQYF. CDR3 in DNA: TGTGCCAGCAGCTCCCGGCGACAGGGACACACAGATACGCAGTATTTT.

The gene calls are TRBV6-5 and TRBJ2-2, with a possible D match to TRBD2 (7 bases). Trimming removed 2 bases at V and 1 base at J, with 11 bases between. Germline loops: CDR1 MNHEY, CDR2 SVGAGI. This CDR3 has 16 amino acids. DNA of the CDR3: TGTGCCAGCAGTTACCTGGGGGGGCTGAACACCGGGGAGCTGTTTTTT. This codes for CASSYLGGLNTGELFF.

This chain links TRBV6-1 with TRBJ1-1; D is uncertain. This CDR3 is built from 15 residues. V lost 2 bases, J lost 4 bases, and 14 bases lay in between. Germline V CDR1 and CDR2: MNHNS, SASEGT. As DNA, the CDR3 is TGTGCCAGCAGTGAATGGGTCCTAAAGCCCACTGAAGCTTTCTTT. Translation: CASSEWVLKPTEAFF.

The V call is TRBV2, the J call TRBJ2-7; 7 bases are shared with TRBD2. With 3 bases clipped from V and 6 bases from J, the junction kept 11 bases outside the gene matches. Germline V gene sequence: CDR1 SNHLY, CDR2 FYNNEI. CDR3 length: 15 amino acids. The CDR3 bases are TGTGCCAGCAGTGAGCCCCGCGGGAGCCCGGTCGAGCAGTACTTC. Its translation is CASSEPRGSPVEQYF.

The rearrangement uses TRBV19 and TRBJ2-7; perhaps TRBD2 as D (5 bases). V was clipped by 3 bases and J by 0 bases, with 9 bases between them. There are 14 residues in the CDR3. The germline CDR1 and CDR2 sequences are LNHDA and SQIVND (reference sequence). In DNA, the CDR3 is TGTGCCAGTAGTATGGCGGGTTACTCCTACGAGCAGTACTTC. Translated, it gives CASSMAGYSYEQYF.

This chain uses TRBV6-6 with TRBJ2-2; D is unclear. Germline V CDR1 and CDR2: MNHNY, SVGAGI (reference sequence). CDR3 length equals 13 residues. V lost 8 bases and J lost 2, with 9 bases in between. The CDR3 sequence is CASYSGNTGELFF. CDR3 bases: TGTGCCAGCTACAGTGGCAACACCGGGGAGCTGTTTTTT.

The chain couples TRBV19 to TRBJ2-1; possible D gene TRBD2, 5 bases. CDR3 length equals 15 residues. Germline V gene sequence: CDR1 LNHDA, CDR2 SQIVND (reference sequence). The V and J ends lost 5 bases and 4 bases respectively, with 15 bases between them. The chain's CDR3 is CASSPTRTSYNEQFF. The DNA of the CDR3 is TGTGCCAGTAGTCCTACTAGAACCTCTTACAATGAGCAGTTCTTC.

The genes are TRBV28 and TRBJ1-4; D possibly corresponds to TRBD1 (5 bases). The CDR3 loop spans 21 amino acids. V lost 1 base to trimming and J lost 0 bases, with 24 bases between them. Germline V lookup: CDR1 MDHEN, CDR2 SYDVKM. The CDR3 DNA is TGTGCCAGCAGTTTATACCGGCCGAGGGGATACCGCTCTGCAACTAATGAAAAACTGTTTTTT. It specifies CASSLYRPRGYRSATNEKLFF.

This chain links TRBV19 with TRBJ2-1, with D unclear. Trimming pared 5 bases from V and 3 bases from J, leaving 8 bases between. Germline CDR1 reads LNHDA; CDR2 reads SQIVND (reference sequence). The CDR3 has 13 amino acids. DNA of the CDR3: TGTGCCAGTAGTCCTCTTGACTACAATGAGCAGTTCTTC. Its protein product is CASSPLDYNEQFF.